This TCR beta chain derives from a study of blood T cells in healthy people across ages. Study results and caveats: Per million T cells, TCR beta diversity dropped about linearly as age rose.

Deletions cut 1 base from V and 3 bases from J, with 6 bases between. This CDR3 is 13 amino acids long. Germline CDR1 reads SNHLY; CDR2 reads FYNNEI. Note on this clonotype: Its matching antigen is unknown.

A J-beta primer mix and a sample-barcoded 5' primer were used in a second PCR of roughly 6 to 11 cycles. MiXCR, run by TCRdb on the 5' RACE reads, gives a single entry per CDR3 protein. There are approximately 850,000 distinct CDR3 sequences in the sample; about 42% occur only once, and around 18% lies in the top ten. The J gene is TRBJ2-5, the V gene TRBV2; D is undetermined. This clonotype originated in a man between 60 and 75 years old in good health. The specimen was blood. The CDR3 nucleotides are TGTGCCAGCAGTGAAGGGCTAAAAGAGACCCAGTACTTC. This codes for CASSEGLKETQYF.